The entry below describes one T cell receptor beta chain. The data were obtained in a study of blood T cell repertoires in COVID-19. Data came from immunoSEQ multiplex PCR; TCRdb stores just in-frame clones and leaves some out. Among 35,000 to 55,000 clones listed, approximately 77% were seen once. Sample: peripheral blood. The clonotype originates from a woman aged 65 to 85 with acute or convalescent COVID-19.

The CDR3 region is CASSQGLGAKKTQYF. In nucleotides, the CDR3 is TGTGCCAGCAGCCAGGGACTAGGGGCAAAGAAGACCCAGTACTTC. The chain uses TRBV7-2 and TRBJ2-5, with 8 bases identical to TRBD2. V was clipped by 5 bases and J by 6 bases; unmatched bases: 11. CDR3 size: 15 residues. The germline V gene encodes CDR1 SGHTA and CDR2 FQGNSA.